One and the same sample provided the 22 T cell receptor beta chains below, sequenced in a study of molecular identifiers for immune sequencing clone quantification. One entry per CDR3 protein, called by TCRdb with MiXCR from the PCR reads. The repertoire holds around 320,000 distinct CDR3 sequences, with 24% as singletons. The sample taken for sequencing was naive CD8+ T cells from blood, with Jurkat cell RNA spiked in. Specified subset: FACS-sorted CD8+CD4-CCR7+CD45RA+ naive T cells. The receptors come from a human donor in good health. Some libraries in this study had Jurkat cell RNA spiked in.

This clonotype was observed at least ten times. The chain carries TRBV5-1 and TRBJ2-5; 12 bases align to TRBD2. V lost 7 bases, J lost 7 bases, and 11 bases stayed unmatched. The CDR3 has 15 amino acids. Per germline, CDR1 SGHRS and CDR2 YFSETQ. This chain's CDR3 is CASGLAGPDRGTQYF. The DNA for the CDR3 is TGCGCCAGCGGACTAGCGGGACCAGACCGGGGGACCCAGTACTTC.

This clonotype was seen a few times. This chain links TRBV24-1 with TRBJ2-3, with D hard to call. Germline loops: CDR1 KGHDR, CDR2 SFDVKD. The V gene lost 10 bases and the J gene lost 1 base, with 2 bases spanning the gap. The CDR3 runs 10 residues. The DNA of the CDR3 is TGTGCCACGTGCACAGATACGCAGTATTTT. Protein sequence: CATCTDTQYF.

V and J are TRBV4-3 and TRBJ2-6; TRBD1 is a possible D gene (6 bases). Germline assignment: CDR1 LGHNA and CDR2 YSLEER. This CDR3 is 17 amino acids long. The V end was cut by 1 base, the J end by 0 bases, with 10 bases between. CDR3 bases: TGCGCCAGCAGCCAAGGGGGACACCCCTCTGGGGCCAACGTCCTGACTTTC. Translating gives CASSQGGHPSGANVLTF.

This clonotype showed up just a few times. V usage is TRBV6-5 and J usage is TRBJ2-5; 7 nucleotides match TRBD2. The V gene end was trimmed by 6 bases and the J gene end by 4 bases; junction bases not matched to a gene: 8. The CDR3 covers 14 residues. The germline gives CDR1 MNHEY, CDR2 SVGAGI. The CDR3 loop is CASSSGGIRETQYF. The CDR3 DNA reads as TGTGCCAGCAGCTCCGGGGGGATAAGAGAGACCCAGTACTTC.

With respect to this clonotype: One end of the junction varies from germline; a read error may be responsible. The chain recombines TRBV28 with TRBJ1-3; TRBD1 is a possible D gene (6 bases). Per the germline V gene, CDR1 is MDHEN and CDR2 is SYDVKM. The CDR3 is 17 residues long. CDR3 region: CASTLTKQGNSGNTMYF. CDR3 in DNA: TGTGCCAGCACCCTAACGAAACAGGGCAATTCTGGAAACACCATGTATTTT.

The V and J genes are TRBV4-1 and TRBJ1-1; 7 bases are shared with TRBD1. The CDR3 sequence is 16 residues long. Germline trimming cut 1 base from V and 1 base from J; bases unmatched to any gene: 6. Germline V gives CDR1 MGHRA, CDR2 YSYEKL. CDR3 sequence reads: CASSQGDSRWNTEAFF. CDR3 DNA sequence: TGCGCCAGCAGCCAAGGGGACAGCCGGTGGAACACTGAAGCTTTCTTT.

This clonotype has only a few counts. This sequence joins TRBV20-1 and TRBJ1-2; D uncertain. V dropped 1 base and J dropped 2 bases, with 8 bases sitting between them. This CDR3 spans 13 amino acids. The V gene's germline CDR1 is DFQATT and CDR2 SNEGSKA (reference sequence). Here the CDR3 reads CSARAQDNYGYTF. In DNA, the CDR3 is TGCAGTGCTAGAGCGCAGGACAACTATGGCTACACCTTC.

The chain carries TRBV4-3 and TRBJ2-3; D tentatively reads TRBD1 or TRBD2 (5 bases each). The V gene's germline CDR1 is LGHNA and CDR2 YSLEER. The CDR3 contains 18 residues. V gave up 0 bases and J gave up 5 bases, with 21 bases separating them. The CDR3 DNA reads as TGCGCCAGCAGCCAAGATGGGCACGGGAAGGGGTTCAGAGATACGCAGTATTTT. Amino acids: CASSQDGHGKGFRDTQYF.

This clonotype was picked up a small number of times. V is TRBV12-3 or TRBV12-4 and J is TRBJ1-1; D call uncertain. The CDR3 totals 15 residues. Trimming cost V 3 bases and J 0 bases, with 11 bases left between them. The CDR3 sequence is CASSFPRQMNTEAFF. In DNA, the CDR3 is TGTGCCAGCAGTTTTCCGAGGCAGATGAACACTGAAGCTTTCTTT.

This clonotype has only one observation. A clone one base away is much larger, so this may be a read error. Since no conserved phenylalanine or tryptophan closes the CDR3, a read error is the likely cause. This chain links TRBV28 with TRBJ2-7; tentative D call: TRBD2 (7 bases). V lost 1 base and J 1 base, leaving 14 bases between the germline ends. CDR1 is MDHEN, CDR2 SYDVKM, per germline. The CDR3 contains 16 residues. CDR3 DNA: TGTGCCAGCAGTTTATCGGGGGGCGCGGGTTCCTACGAGCAGTACCTC. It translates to CASSLSGGAGSYEQYL.

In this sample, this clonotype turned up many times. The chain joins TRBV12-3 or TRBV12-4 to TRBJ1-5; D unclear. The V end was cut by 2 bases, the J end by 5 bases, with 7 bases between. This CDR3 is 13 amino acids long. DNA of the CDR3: TGTGCCAGCAGTTTACAGTTCGATCAGCCCCAGCATTTT. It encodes CASSLQFDQPQHF.

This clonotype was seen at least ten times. The CDR3 coding sequence is TGTGCCAGCAGCTTGGATCCCTTCGGGACAGGTTATAATTCACCCCTCCACTTT. Its translation is CASSLDPFGTGYNSPLHF. The genes are TRBV5-4 and TRBJ1-6; 8 positions match TRBD1. Germline lookup yields CDR1 SGHNT and CDR2 YYREEE (reference sequence). This CDR3 comprises 18 residues. V was pared by 0 bases and J by 4 bases, with 9 bases of the junction left unmatched.

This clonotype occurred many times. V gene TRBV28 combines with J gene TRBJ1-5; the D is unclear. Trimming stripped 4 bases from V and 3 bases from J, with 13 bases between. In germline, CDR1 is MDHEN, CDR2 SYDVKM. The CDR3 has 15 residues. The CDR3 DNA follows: TGTGCCAGCAGTTCTCCCAGTCGCACCAATCAGCCCCAGCATTTT. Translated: CASSSPSRTNQPQHF.

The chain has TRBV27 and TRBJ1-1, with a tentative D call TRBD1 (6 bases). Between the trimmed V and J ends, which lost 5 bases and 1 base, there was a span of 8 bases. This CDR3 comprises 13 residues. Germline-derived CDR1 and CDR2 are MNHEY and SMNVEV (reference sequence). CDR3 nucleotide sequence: TGTGCCAGCAGTGCGGGACAGAACACTGAAGCTTTCTTT. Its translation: CASSAGQNTEAFF.

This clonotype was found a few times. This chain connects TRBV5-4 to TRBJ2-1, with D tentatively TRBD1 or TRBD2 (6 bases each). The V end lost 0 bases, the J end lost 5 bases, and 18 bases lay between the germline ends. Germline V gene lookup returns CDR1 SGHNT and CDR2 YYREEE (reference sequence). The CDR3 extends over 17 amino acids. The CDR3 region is CASSLEAGRGGNNEQFF. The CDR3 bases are TGTGCCAGCAGCTTGGAGGCAGGAAGAGGGGGGAACAATGAGCAGTTCTTC.

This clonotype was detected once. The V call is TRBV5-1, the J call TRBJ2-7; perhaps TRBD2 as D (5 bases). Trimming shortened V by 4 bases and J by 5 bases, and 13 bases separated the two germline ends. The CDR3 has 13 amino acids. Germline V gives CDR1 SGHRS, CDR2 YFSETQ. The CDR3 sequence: CASSRTAAHEQYF. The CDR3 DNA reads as TGCGCCAGCAGCCGCACAGCGGCTCACGAGCAGTACTTC. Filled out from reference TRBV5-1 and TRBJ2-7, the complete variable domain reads KAGVTQTPRYLIKTRGQQVTLSCSPISGHRSVSWYQQTPGQGLQFLFEYFSETQRNKGNFPGRFSGRQFSNSRSEMNVSTLELGDSALYLCASSRTAAHEQYFGPGTRLTVT.

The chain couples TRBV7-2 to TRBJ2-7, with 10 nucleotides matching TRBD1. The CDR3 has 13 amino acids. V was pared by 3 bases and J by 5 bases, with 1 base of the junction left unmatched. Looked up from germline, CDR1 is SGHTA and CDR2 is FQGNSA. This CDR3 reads CASSFDRGHEQYF. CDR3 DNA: TGTGCCAGCAGCTTTGACAGGGGGCACGAGCAGTACTTC.

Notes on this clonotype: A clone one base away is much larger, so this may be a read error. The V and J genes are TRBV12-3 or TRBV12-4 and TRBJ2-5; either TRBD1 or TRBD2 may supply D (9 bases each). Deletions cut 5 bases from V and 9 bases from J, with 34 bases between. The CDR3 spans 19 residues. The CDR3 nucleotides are TGTGCCAGCAGTCAGCACTCGCCACAGGGGGCGGGGGGGCAAAAGCCCCAGTACTTC. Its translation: CASSQHSPQGAGGQKPQYF.

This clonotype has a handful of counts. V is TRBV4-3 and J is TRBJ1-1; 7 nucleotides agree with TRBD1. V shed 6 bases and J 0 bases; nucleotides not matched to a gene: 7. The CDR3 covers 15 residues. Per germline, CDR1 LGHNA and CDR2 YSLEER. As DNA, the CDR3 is TGCGCCAGCAGGGAAACGACAGGGATGAACACTGAAGCTTTCTTT. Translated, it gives CASRETTGMNTEAFF.

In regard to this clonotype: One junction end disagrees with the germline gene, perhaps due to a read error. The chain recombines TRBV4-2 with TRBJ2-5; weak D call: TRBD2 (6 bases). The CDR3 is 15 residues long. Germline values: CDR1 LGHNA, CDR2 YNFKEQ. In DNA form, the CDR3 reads TGTGCCAGCAGCCAAGCGGGGACTGACCAAGCGACCCAGTACTTC. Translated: CASSQAGTDQATQYF.

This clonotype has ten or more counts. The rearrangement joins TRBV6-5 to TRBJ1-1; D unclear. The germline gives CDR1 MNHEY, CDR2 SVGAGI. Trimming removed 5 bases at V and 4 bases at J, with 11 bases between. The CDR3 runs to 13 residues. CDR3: CASSPPRSTEAFF. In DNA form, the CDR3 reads TGTGCCAGCAGTCCCCCGCGGTCCACTGAAGCTTTCTTT.

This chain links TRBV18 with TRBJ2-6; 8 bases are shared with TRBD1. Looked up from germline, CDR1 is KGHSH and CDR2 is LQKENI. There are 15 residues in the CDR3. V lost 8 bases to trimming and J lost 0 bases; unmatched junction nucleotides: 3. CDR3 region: CASATGGSGANVLTF. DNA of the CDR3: TGTGCCAGCGCAACAGGGGGCTCTGGGGCCAACGTCCTGACTTTC.